The 26 T cell receptor beta chains below come from one sample, sequenced in a study of immune evolution from preneoplasia to lung adenocarcinoma. Assay used: immunoSEQ multiplex PCR; TCRdb lists only in-frame clones, some missing. The data show several thousand clones, roughly four fifths seen once. The sequenced sample was FFPE adjacent normal lung tissue. The receptors here all came from a donor of 70 years or more with lung adenocarcinoma.

The rearrangement uses TRBV5-1 and TRBJ2-5, with 9 bases identical to TRBD1. The CDR3 totals 15 residues. Germline CDR1 SGHRS, CDR2 YFSETQ. Trimming cost V 0 bases and J 5 bases; bases outside gene matches: 5. CDR3 in DNA: TGCGCCAGCAGCTTGGGACAGGGGGATGTGGAGACCCAGTACTTC. Translated: CASSLGQGDVETQYF.

The CDR3 DNA reads as TGCGCCAGCACCCCAGGGGACGGAAACACCATATATTTT. Amino acids: CASTPGDGNTIYF. V usage is TRBV5-1 and J usage is TRBJ1-3; D is perhaps TRBD1 (6 bases). Deletions cut 6 bases from V and 4 bases from J, with 11 bases between. Germline V gene lookup returns CDR1 SGHRS and CDR2 YFSETQ. The CDR3 totals 13 residues.

This clone is labeled as large. V gene TRBV5-1 combines with J gene TRBJ2-7, with a tentative D call TRBD1 (6 bases). There are 13 residues in the CDR3. The germline CDR1 and CDR2 sequences are SGHRS and YFSETQ. V gave up 2 bases and J gave up 6 bases, with 12 bases separating them. CDR3 protein: CASSLQGFSEQYF. Here the CDR3 DNA reads TGCGCCAGCAGCTTACAGGGTTTTAGCGAGCAGTACTTC. The variable domain in full, completed from reference TRBV5-1 and TRBJ2-7, reads KAGVTQTPRYLIKTRGQQVTLSCSPISGHRSVSWYQQTPGQGLQFLFEYFSETQRNKGNFPGRFSGRQFSNSRSEMNVSTLELGDSALYLCASSLQGFSEQYFGPGTRLTVT.

The chain combines TRBV28 with TRBJ2-7, with D tentatively TRBD1 (5 bases). The germline CDR1 and CDR2 sequences are MDHEN and SYDVKM. The V and J ends lost 7 bases and 6 bases respectively, with 16 bases between them. CDR3 length: 13 residues. The CDR3 reads CASTNGARSEQYF. Here the CDR3 DNA reads TGTGCCAGCACTAATGGGGCCCGCAGCGAGCAGTACTTC.

This chain's CDR3 is CASSFGQGFRKEQFF. CDR3 nucleotide sequence: TGTGCCAGCAGTTTTGGGCAGGGGTTCAGGAAGGAGCAGTTCTTC. The V call is TRBV28, the J call TRBJ2-1; TRBD1 might be the D (6 bases). V lost 3 bases, J lost 10 bases, and 19 bases lay in between. Germline CDR1 MDHEN, CDR2 SYDVKM. The CDR3 spans 15 residues.

V and J are TRBV2 and TRBJ2-7, with TRBD1 matching 9 bases. The CDR3 is 16 amino acids. V lost 7 bases and J lost 5; bases outside the gene matches: 15. Germline V gene lookup returns CDR1 SNHLY and CDR2 FYNNEI. CDR3: CASTKAGTGRDNEQYF. CDR3 sequence (DNA): TGTGCCAGCACCAAAGCGGGGACAGGGAGGGATAACGAGCAGTACTTC.

The chain is built from TRBV7-6 and TRBJ2-2; possibly TRBD2 for D (5 bases). CDR3 length: 15 residues. Per germline, CDR1 SGHVS and CDR2 FNYEAQ. V dropped 2 bases and J dropped 5 bases, with 12 bases sitting between them. This CDR3 reads CASSLYASSTGELFF. As DNA, the CDR3 is TGTGCCAGCAGCTTATATGCTAGCTCGACCGGGGAGCTGTTTTTT.

This clone appeared a few times. DNA of the CDR3: TGTGCCAGCAGTTCAGGGGCCCAATATGGCTACACCTTC. This codes for CASSSGAQYGYTF. This chain connects TRBV7-9 to TRBJ1-2; D possibly corresponds to TRBD1 (6 bases). This CDR3 spans 13 amino acids. Germline V gene data show CDR1 as SEHNR and CDR2 as FQNEAQ (reference sequence). V was trimmed by 6 bases and J by 5 bases, leaving 13 bases between them.

The chain carries TRBV6-4 and TRBJ2-2; the match to TRBD1 covers 7 bases. Germline loops: CDR1 MRHNA, CDR2 SNTAGT. This CDR3 has 17 residues. V lost 0 bases to trimming and J lost 6 bases; unmatched junction nucleotides: 10. CDR3 nucleotide sequence: TGTGCCAGCAGTGACTCGAGCGAGGGGGCTATCGCCGGGGAGCTGTTTTTT. The encoded protein is CASSDSSEGAIAGELFF.

The chain uses TRBV9 and TRBJ2-2; TRBD2 is a possible D gene (5 bases). The length of the CDR3 is 14 residues. The V end lost 5 bases, the J end lost 9 bases, and 17 bases lay between the germline ends. In germline, CDR1 is SGDLS, CDR2 YYNGEE. The CDR3: CASSWTVDSRELFF. The CDR3 DNA reads TGTGCCAGCAGTTGGACGGTGGACTCGCGGGAGCTGTTTTTT.

The chain uses TRBV28 and TRBJ2-7; either TRBD1 or TRBD2 may supply D (5 bases each). V was shortened by 6 bases and J by 0 bases, with 12 bases between the two germline ends. The CDR3 is made up of 14 amino acids. Germline-derived CDR1 and CDR2 are MDHEN and SYDVKM. The CDR3: CASREAGNSYEQYF. Written as DNA, the CDR3 is TGTGCCAGCAGGGAGGCAGGGAACTCCTACGAGCAGTACTTC.

This clone occurred a few times. The V and J genes are TRBV13 and TRBJ1-3; D uncertain. Germline lookup yields CDR1 PRHDT and CDR2 FYEKMQ (reference sequence). The V end was cut by 5 bases, the J end by 4 bases, with 9 bases between. CDR3 length: 13 amino acids. CDR3 DNA sequence: TGTGCCAGCAGCACTAGTGGCGGAAACACCATATATTTT. Its protein is CASSTSGGNTIYF.

The chain is built from TRBV5-1 and TRBJ2-7, with D unresolved. The CDR3 is 14 amino acids. In germline, CDR1 is SGHRS, CDR2 YFSETQ. The ends were cut back, 1 base at V and 4 bases at J, with 12 bases in the middle. Written as DNA, the CDR3 is TGCGCCAGCAGCTTGCTCCCGGCGGCATACGAGCAGTACTTC. Its protein product is CASSLLPAAYEQYF. The entire variable domain, with the rest obtained from reference TRBV5-1 and TRBJ2-7, is as follows: KAGVTQTPRYLIKTRGQQVTLSCSPISGHRSVSWYQQTPGQGLQFLFEYFSETQRNKGNFPGRFSGRQFSNSRSEMNVSTLELGDSALYLCASSLLPAAYEQYFGPGTRLTVT.

This clone was picked up a small number of times. The chain has TRBV7-9 and TRBJ2-5; 9 positions agree with TRBD1. V shed 7 bases and J 5 bases; nucleotides not matched to a gene: 8. The germline V gene has CDR1 SEHNR and CDR2 FQNEAQ (reference sequence). This CDR3 region has 14 residues. The CDR3 region has the DNA TGTGCCAGCACCCCGGGACAGGGAAGGGAGACCCAGTACTTC. This encodes CASTPGQGRETQYF. The full variable domain, its missing parts supplied by reference TRBV7-9 and TRBJ2-5, is DTGVSQNPRHKITKRGQNVTFRCDPISEHNRLYWYRQTLGQGPEFLTYFQNEAQLEKSRLLSDRFSAERPKGSFSTLEIQRTEQGDSAMYLCASTPGQGRETQYFGPGTRLLVL.

This chain joins TRBV27 and TRBJ2-7, with 8 bases aligning to TRBD1. V was pared by 2 bases and J by 5 bases, with 11 bases of the junction left unmatched. The length of the CDR3 is 16 residues. CDR1 is MNHEY and CDR2 is SMNVEV in the germline V gene (reference sequence). This CDR3 reads CASSLPTGGGNNEQYF. Written as DNA, the CDR3 is TGTGCCAGCAGTTTACCCACAGGGGGAGGAAATAACGAGCAGTACTTC.

The rearrangement uses TRBV6-6 and TRBJ2-6; D uncertain. CDR1 and CDR2 (germline): MNHNY, SVGAGI (reference sequence). The CDR3 covers 15 residues. Between the trimmed V and J ends, which lost 2 bases and 1 base, there was a span of 6 bases. CDR3 in amino acids: CASSYGLSGANVLTF. Here the CDR3 DNA reads TGTGCCAGCAGTTACGGCCTTTCTGGGGCCAACGTCCTGACTTTC.

The V call is TRBV4-1, the J call TRBJ2-7; 8 bases agree with TRBD2. Germline CDR1 is MGHRA and CDR2 is YSYEKL. After removal of 6 bases from V and 3 bases from J, the junction contained 10 bases not matched to a gene. The CDR3 runs to 15 residues. CDR3 DNA sequence: TGCGCCAGCAGTGCCGGGACTAGGAACTTCTACGAGCAGTACTTC. It translates to CASSAGTRNFYEQYF.

V and J are TRBV28 and TRBJ2-1; 7 bases agree with TRBD1. The CDR3 runs 17 residues. The germline CDR1 and CDR2 sequences are MDHEN and SYDVKM. Losses at the gene ends were 2 bases for V and 0 bases for J; bases not matched to a gene: 7. The CDR3 DNA follows: TGTGCCAGCAGTTTAGATCGGAGGACAGGCTCCTACAATGAGCAGTTCTTC. Its protein is CASSLDRRTGSYNEQFF.

The J gene is TRBJ1-2, the V gene TRBV7-2, with 10 bases identical to TRBD1. Per germline, CDR1 SGHTA and CDR2 FQGNSA. CDR3 length: 15 amino acids. With V trimmed by 3 bases and J by 6 bases, 7 bases remained unmatched. CDR3 sequence reads: CASSLWGTGADGYTF. The CDR3 region has the DNA TGTGCCAGCAGCTTGTGGGGGACAGGGGCGGATGGCTACACCTTC. Variable domain in full (rest from reference TRBV7-2 and TRBJ1-2): GAGVSQSPSNKVTEKGKDVELRCDPISGHTALYWYRQSLGQGLEFLIYFQGNSAPDKSGLPSDRFSAERTGGSVSTLTIQRTQQEDSAVYLCASSLWGTGADGYTFGSGTRLTVV.

The chain is built from TRBV5-1 and TRBJ1-2; no clear D gene. Germline loops: CDR1 SGHRS, CDR2 YFSETQ. The CDR3 totals 13 residues. With 4 bases removed from V and 0 bases from J, the gap between germline ends came to 7 bases. For the CDR3, the DNA is TGCGCCAGCAGCAAAGATGCTAACTATGGCTACACCTTC. Amino acids: CASSKDANYGYTF.

The chain has TRBV5-4 and TRBJ1-4; D is unresolved. Germline-derived CDR1 and CDR2 are SGHNT and YYREEE (reference sequence). The length of the CDR3 is 13 residues. V was pared by 4 bases and J by 3 bases, with 7 bases between. As DNA, the CDR3 is TGTGCCAGCAGCATCGCTTCTAATGAAAAACTGTTTTTT. Residues: CASSIASNEKLFF. The whole variable domain, filled in from reference TRBV5-4 and TRBJ1-4, reads ETGVTQSPTHLIKTRGQQVTLRCSSQSGHNTVSWYQQALGQGPQFIFQYYREEENGRGNFPPRFSGLQFPNYSSELNVNALELDDSALYLCASSIASNEKLFFGSGTQLSVL.

This chain joins TRBV15 and TRBJ1-1, with D maybe TRBD1 (6 bases). Per germline, CDR1 LNHNV and CDR2 YYDKDF (reference sequence). The CDR3 consists of 15 residues. V lost 0 bases and J 5 bases, leaving 13 bases between the germline ends. The CDR3 coding sequence is TGTGCCACCAGCAGAGAGGCCAGGGGCGGGACTGAAGCTTTCTTT. This encodes CATSREARGGTEAFF.

CDR3 in amino acids: CASSLEGLGNTEAFF. The CDR3 DNA follows: TGTGCCAGCAGCTTGGAGGGTTTAGGTAACACTGAAGCTTTCTTT. This sequence joins TRBV5-4 and TRBJ1-1; D remains unclear. This CDR3 spans 15 amino acids. V was clipped by 0 bases and J by 2 bases, with 11 bases between them. CDR1 is SGHNT and CDR2 is YYREEE in the germline V gene (reference sequence). The complete variable domain, with remaining parts taken from reference TRBV5-4 and TRBJ1-1, reads ETGVTQSPTHLIKTRGQQVTLRCSSQSGHNTVSWYQQALGQGPQFIFQYYREEENGRGNFPPRFSGLQFPNYSSELNVNALELDDSALYLCASSLEGLGNTEAFFGQGTRLTVV.

This chain links TRBV5-8 with TRBJ2-5, with TRBD1 identical over 9 bases. Trimming cost V 0 bases and J 5 bases; bases outside gene matches: 2. The CDR3 is 14 residues long. Germline V CDR1 and CDR2: SGHTS, YDEGEE. CDR3 loop: CASSLVGTGETQYF. The DNA for the CDR3 is TGTGCCAGCAGCTTGGTAGGGACAGGGGAGACCCAGTACTTC.

The chain links TRBV5-4 to TRBJ2-7; tentative D call: TRBD2 (6 bases). The CDR3 runs to 14 residues. The V gene lost 2 bases and the J gene lost 2 bases, with 11 bases spanning the gap. Germline loops: CDR1 SGHNT, CDR2 YYREEE (reference sequence). This chain's CDR3 is CASSFPGLTYEQYF. CDR3 nucleotide sequence: TGTGCCAGCAGCTTCCCGGGACTTACCTACGAGCAGTACTTC.

The J gene is TRBJ2-1, the V gene TRBV6-1; tentatively, D is TRBD2 (5 bases). V shed 4 bases and J shed 10 bases, with 17 bases lying between them. Germline V gene lookup returns CDR1 MNHNS and CDR2 SASEGT. CDR3 length equals 14 residues. Here the CDR3 reads CASSGTLAVSEQFF. The DNA for the CDR3 is TGTGCCAGCAGTGGAACGCTAGCCGTAAGCGAGCAGTTCTTC.